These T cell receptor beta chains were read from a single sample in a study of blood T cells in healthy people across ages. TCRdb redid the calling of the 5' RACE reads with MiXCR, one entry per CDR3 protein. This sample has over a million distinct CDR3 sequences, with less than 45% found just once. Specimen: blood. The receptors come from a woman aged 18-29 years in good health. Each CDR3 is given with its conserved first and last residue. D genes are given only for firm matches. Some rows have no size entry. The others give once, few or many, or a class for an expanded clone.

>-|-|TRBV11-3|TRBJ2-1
CASSLDLGYNEQFF
TGTGCCAGCAGCTTAGATCTCGGGTACAATGAGCAGTTCTTC
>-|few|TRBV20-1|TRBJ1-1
CSALEGGGRVMNEAFF
TGCAGTGCTCTAGAGGGGGGCGGCAGGGTAATGAATGAAGCTTTCTTT
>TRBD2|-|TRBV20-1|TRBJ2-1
CSATLAGVDNEQFF
TGCAGTGCTACACTAGCGGGAGTTGACAATGAGCAGTTCTTC
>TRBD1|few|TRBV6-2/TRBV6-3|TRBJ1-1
CASSYWGDSEAFF
TGTGCCAGCAGTTACTGGGGGGACAGTGAAGCTTTCTTT
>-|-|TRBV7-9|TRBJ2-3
CASSLGTETRDTDTQYF
TGTGCCAGCAGCTTAGGGACAGAAACAAGGGACACAGATACGCAGTATTTT
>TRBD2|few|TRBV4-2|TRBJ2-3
CASSPSKSGRSADTQYF
TGTGCCAGCAGCCCCTCAAAGAGCGGGAGGAGTGCAGATACGCAGTATTTT
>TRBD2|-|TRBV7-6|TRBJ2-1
CASSLGGTSGSDPFF
TGTGCCAGCAGCTTAGGAGGGACTAGCGGGAGTGACCCGTTCTTC
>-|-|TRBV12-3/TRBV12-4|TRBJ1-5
CASSLDVAGNQPQHF
TGTGCCAGCAGTTTAGACGTCGCAGGCAATCAGCCCCAGCATTTT
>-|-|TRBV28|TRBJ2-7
CASSPYGTYEQYF
TGTGCCAGCAGTCCCTATGGCACCTACGAGCAGTACTTC
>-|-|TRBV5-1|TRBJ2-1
CASSDLRAPEQFF
TGCGCCAGCAGCGACCTCCGGGCACCCGAGCAGTTCTTC
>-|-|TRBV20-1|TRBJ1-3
CSPTGLGNTIYF
TGCAGTCCCACGGGGCTCGGAAACACCATATATTTT
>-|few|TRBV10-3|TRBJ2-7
CAISELWTTRGEQYF
TGTGCCATCAGTGAGTTGTGGACAACGCGGGGCGAGCAGTACTTC
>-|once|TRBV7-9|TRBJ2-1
CASSFFYEQFF
TGTGCCAGCAGCTTTTTCTATGAGCAGTTCTTC
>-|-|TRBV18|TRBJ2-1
CASSPRVTLGEQFF
TGTGCCAGCTCACCAAGAGTAACACTCGGTGAGCAGTTCTTC
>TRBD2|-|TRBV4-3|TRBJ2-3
CASSQGSAGGRTGTQYF
TGCGCCAGCAGCCAAGGCTCCGCGGGAGGTCGCACAGGTACGCAGTATTTT
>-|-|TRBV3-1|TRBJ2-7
CASSQRTADYEQYF
TGTGCCAGCAGCCAACGCACGGCGGACTACGAGCAGTACTTC
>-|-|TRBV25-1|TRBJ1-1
CAGRAGIWGTEAFF
TGTGCCGGCCGGGCGGGGATCTGGGGGACTGAAGCTTTCTTT
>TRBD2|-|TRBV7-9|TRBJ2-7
CASSLKGSGDRREQYF
TGTGCCAGCAGCTTAAAAGGTAGCGGGGATCGCCGGGAGCAGTACTTC
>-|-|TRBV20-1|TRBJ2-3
CSARDHRDMASTDTQYF
TGCAGTGCTAGAGATCATAGGGACATGGCTAGCACAGATACGCAGTATTTT
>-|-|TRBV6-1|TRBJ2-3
CASSEGVSTDTQYF
TGTGCCAGCAGTGAGGGGGTTAGCACAGATACGCAGTATTTT
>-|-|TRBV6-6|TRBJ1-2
CASSYGPQGYTF
TGTGCCAGCAGTTACGGCCCTCAGGGCTACACCTTC
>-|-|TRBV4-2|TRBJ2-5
CASRIDSLQETQYF
TGTGCCAGCAGAATAGACTCGCTCCAAGAGACCCAGTACTTC